The next 8 T cell receptor beta chains were all read from a single sample in a study of blood T cell repertoires in COVID-19. Produced via immunoSEQ multiplex PCR; TCRdb's table is partial and in-frame only. The sample has 110,000 to 150,000 clones, 65% to 85% seen once. The specimen was peripheral blood. These receptor sequences come from a woman aged 55-70 years with acute or convalescent COVID-19.

The J gene is TRBJ2-3, the V gene TRBV19; tentative D call: TRBD2 (5 bases). V was shortened by 10 bases and J by 1 base, with 12 bases between the two germline ends. CDR1 is LNHDA, CDR2 SQIVND, per germline (reference sequence). There are 13 residues in the CDR3. The CDR3: CATRVRGTDTQYF. CDR3 DNA sequence: TGTGCCACCCGGGTGAGGGGCACAGATACGCAGTATTTT.

This rearrangement joins TRBV27 to TRBJ1-1; D is possibly TRBD1 (6 bases). The CDR3 loop spans 16 amino acids. The ends were cut back, 6 bases at V and 1 base at J, with 18 bases in the middle. Per germline, CDR1 MNHEY and CDR2 SMNVEV (reference sequence). In DNA form, the CDR3 reads TGTGCCAGCAGCATGCACAGGGTACGAGGGAACACTGAAGCTTTCTTT. This gives the protein CASSMHRVRGNTEAFF.

This rearrangement joins TRBV7-3 to TRBJ2-1; D unresolved. V was shortened by 5 bases and J by 4 bases, with 15 bases between the two germline ends. CDR1 and CDR2 (germline): SGHTA, FQGTGA. This CDR3 spans 15 amino acids. The CDR3 bases are TGTGCCAGCAGCCCCGACCAGCGTTCTTACAATGAGCAGTTCTTC. Encoded protein: CASSPDQRSYNEQFF.

This sequence joins TRBV2 and TRBJ2-1; D is perhaps TRBD1 (5 bases). V gave up 1 base and J gave up 10 bases, with 14 bases separating them. Looked up from germline, CDR1 is SNHLY and CDR2 is FYNNEI. The CDR3 is made up of 14 amino acids. CDR3 DNA sequence: TGTGCCAGCAGTGAAGGCTCAGGGATGCGAGAGCAGTTCTTC. Translation: CASSEGSGMREQFF.

As DNA, the CDR3 is TGCGCCAGCAGCCTTCCTCCGGGACTAGCGGGAGGGGGTGAGCAGTTCTTC. Protein sequence: CASSLPPGLAGGGEQFF. The V and J genes are TRBV4-1 and TRBJ2-1; 16 bases line up with TRBD2. Per germline, CDR1 MGHRA and CDR2 YSYEKL. This CDR3 comprises 17 residues. With V trimmed by 4 bases and J by 9 bases, 9 bases remained unmatched.

The rearrangement uses TRBV6-5 and TRBJ2-7, with unresolved D. V lost 6 bases and J 1 base, leaving 13 bases between the germline ends. CDR3 size: 14 residues. In germline, CDR1 is MNHEY, CDR2 SVGAGI. Written as DNA, the CDR3 is TGTGCCAGCAGCCCCGACTTGGGTTCCTACGAGCAGTACTTC. Amino acid sequence: CASSPDLGSYEQYF.

The rearrangement links TRBV7-8 to TRBJ1-2; D remains ambiguous. Germline CDR1 is SGHVS and CDR2 is FQNEAQ. V dropped 2 bases and J dropped 8 bases, with 12 bases sitting between them. The CDR3 runs to 13 residues. The CDR3 protein is CASSLRGLNGYTF. CDR3 nucleotides: TGTGCCAGCAGCTTACGCGGCCTGAACGGCTACACCTTC. The full variable domain, its missing parts supplied by reference TRBV7-8 and TRBJ1-2, is GAGVSQSPRYKVAKRGQDVALRCDPISGHVSLFWYQQALGQGPEFLTYFQNEAQLDKSGLPSDRFFAERPEGSVSTLKIQRTQQEDSAVYLCASSLRGLNGYTFGSGTRLTVV.

This rearrangement joins TRBV27 to TRBJ2-5; 8 nucleotides line up with TRBD2. J lost 5 bases, V lost 6 bases, and 8 bases had no gene match. There are 14 residues in the CDR3. CDR1 is MNHEY and CDR2 is SMNVEV in the germline V gene (reference sequence). CDR3 coding DNA: TGTGCCAGCAGGGGGATAGCGGGACGGGAGACCCAGTACTTC. Translation gives CASRGIAGRETQYF.